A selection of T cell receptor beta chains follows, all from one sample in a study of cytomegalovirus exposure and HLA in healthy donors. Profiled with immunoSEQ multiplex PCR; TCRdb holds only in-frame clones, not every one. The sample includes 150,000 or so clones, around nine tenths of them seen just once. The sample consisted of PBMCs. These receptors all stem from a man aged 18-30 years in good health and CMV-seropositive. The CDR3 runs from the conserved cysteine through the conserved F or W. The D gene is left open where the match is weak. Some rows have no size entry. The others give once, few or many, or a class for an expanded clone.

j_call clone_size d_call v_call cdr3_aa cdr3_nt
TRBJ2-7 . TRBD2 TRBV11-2 CASSLGYTSSGSYEQYF TGTGCCAGCAGCCTGGGTTATACTAGTAGCGGGAGCTACGAGCAGTACTTC
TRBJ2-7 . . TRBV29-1 CSVELGPYEQYF TGCAGCGTTGAACTGGGCCCCTACGAGCAGTACTTC
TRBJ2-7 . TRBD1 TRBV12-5 CASGPGTGKYYEQYF TGTGCTAGTGGTCCCGGGACAGGGAAGTATTACGAGCAGTACTTC
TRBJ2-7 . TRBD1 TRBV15 CASGQGAYEQYF TGTGCCTCAGGACAGGGGGCCTACGAGCAGTACTTC
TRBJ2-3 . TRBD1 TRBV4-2 CASSPGQEEDTQYF TGTGCCAGCAGCCCTGGACAGGAGGAAGATACGCAGTATTTT
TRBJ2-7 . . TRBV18 CASSPGVWDEQYF TGTGCCAGCTCGCCCGGGGTGTGGGACGAGCAGTACTTC
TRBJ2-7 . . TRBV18 CASSPGTLTSYEQYF TGTGCCAGCTCACCCGGGACACTAACCTCCTACGAGCAGTACTTC
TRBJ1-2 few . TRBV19 CASSLAGPGDYGYTF TGTGCCAGTAGCTTAGCTGGCCCTGGTGACTATGGCTACACCTTC
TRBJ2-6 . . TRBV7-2 CASSFRRIGSSGANVLTF TGTGCCAGCAGCTTCCGGCGGATAGGGAGCTCTGGGGCCAACGTCCTGACTTTC
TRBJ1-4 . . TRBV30 CAWTRRGNEKLFF TGTGCCTGGACCCGCCGAGGTAATGAAAAACTGTTTTTT
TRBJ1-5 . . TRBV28 CASSGPKPQHF TGTGCCAGCAGTGGCCCAAAGCCCCAGCATTTT
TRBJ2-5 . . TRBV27 CASSPTLLDYGETQYF TGTGCCAGCAGTCCCACCCTATTAGATTACGGAGAGACCCAGTACTTC
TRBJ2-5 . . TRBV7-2 CASSLGGLQETQYF TGTGCCAGCAGCTTAGGGGGCCTGCAAGAGACCCAGTACTTC
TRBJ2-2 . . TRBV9 CASSVHLKGGTEPGELFF TGTGCCAGCAGCGTGCACCTCAAAGGGGGAACCGAACCCGGGGAGCTGTTTTTT
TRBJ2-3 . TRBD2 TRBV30 CASSSGGLDTQYF TGTGCCTCCTCTAGCGGGGGGTTAGATACGCAGTATTTT
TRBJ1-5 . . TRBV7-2 CASSVVLQGNQPQHF TGTGCCAGCAGCGTAGTTTTACAGGGCAATCAGCCCCAGCATTTT
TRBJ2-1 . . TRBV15 CATSGLRREQFF TGTGCCACCAGCGGACTGAGGAGAGAGCAGTTCTTC
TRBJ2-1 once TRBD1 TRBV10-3 CAISADRDEQFF TGTGCCATCAGTGCGGACAGGGATGAGCAGTTCTTC
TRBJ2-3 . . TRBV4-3 CASSHGKFGADTQYF TGCGCCAGCAGCCACGGCAAGTTCGGGGCAGATACGCAGTATTTT
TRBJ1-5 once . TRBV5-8 CASSLQGQPQHF TGTGCCAGCAGCTTGCAGGGTCAGCCCCAGCATTTT
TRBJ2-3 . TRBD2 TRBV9 CASSDQRGRAFGTDTQYF TGTGCCAGCAGCGATCAGCGGGGGCGGGCCTTTGGCACAGATACGCAGTATTTT
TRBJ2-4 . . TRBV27 CASSSPLAKNIQYF TGTGCCAGCAGTTCCCCCCTAGCCAAAAACATTCAGTACTTC
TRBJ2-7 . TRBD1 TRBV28 CASSATSGQLTYEQYF TGTGCCAGCAGTGCAACCTCGGGACAGCTAACCTACGAGCAGTACTTC
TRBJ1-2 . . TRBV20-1 CSALGSSAF TGCAGTGCGCTCGGTTCCTCCGCCTTC
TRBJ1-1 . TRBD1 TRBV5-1 CASSLIDRGRAEAFF TGCGCCAGCAGCTTGATTGACAGGGGGCGAGCTGAAGCTTTCTTT
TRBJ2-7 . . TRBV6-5 CASSYSTRVQHEQYF TGTGCCAGCAGTTACTCGACCAGGGTTCAACACGAGCAGTACTTC
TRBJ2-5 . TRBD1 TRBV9 CASSAPGQQETQYF TGTGCCAGCAGCGCCCCGGGACAGCAAGAGACCCAGTACTTC
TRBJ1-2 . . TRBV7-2 CASAKRGFQPSSNYGYTF TGTGCCAGCGCGAAACGGGGATTCCAACCTTCGTCTAACTATGGCTACACCTTC
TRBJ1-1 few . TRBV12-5 CASGLLGVGTEAFF TGTGCTAGTGGTTTGTTAGGGGTAGGCACTGAAGCTTTCTTT
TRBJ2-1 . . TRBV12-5 CASVPGVSGSSYNEQFF TGTGCTAGTGTCCCCGGCGTAAGCGGTAGCTCCTACAATGAGCAGTTCTTC
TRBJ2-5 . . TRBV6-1 CASSEGEGVTETQYF TGTGCCAGCAGTGAGGGGGAGGGGGTGACGGAGACCCAGTACTTC
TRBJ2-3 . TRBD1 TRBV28 CASSSPGQAEGTDTQYF TGTGCCAGCAGTTCCCCCGGACAGGCGGAGGGCACAGATACGCAGTATTTT
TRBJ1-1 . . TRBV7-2 CASSLGGEYTEAFF TGTGCCAGCAGCTTGGGGGGGGAATACACTGAAGCTTTCTTT
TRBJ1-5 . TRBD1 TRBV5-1 CASSLEGDRPQHF TGCGCCAGCAGCTTGGAGGGGGACAGGCCCCAGCATTTT
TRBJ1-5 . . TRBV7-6 CASSQLQGGQPQHF TGTGCCAGCAGCCAGCTACAGGGTGGCCAGCCCCAGCATTTT
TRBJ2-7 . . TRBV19 CASSQTGEQYF TGTGCCAGTAGTCAGACGGGAGAGCAGTACTTC
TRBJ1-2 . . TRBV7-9 CASSLRRHSSDYGYTF TGTGCCAGCAGCCTCCGTCGACACTCGTCGGACTATGGCTACACCTTC
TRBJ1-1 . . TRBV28 CASSLFGTNTEAFF TGTGCCAGCAGTTTATTTGGCACGAACACTGAAGCTTTCTTT
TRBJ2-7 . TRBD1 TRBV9 CASSVGVGTGGLSQYF TGTGCCAGCAGCGTGGGGGTTGGGACAGGTGGTTTGTCGCAGTACTTC
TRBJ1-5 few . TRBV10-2 CASSESGLQPQHF TGCGCCAGCAGTGAGTCGGGACTTCAGCCCCAGCATTTT
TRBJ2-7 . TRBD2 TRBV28 CATQGGTSGSLEQYF TGTGCCACCCAAGGGGGAACTAGCGGGAGCCTCGAGCAGTACTTC
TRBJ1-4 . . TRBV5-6 CASSLGQASTNEKLFF TGTGCCAGCAGCTTGGGACAGGCCTCAACTAATGAAAAACTGTTTTTT
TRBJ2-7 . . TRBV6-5 CASSYSLRSEQYF TGTGCCAGCAGTTACTCTTTGAGAAGTGAGCAGTACTTC
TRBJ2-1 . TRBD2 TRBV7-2 CASSLGLAGLRGEQFF TGTGCCAGCAGCTTAGGACTAGCGGGCTTACGAGGTGAGCAGTTCTTC
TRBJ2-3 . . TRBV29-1 CSAPGGPRTDTQYF TGCAGCGCCCCTGGCGGGCCTCGCACAGATACGCAGTATTTT
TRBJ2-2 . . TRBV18 CASSLYIAEHTGELFF TGTGCCAGCTCACTCTACATAGCGGAGCACACCGGGGAGCTGTTTTTT
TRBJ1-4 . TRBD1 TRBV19 CASRGAGQLNEKLFF TGTGCCAGTAGAGGGGCGGGACAGCTAAATGAAAAACTGTTTTTT
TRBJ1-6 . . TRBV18 CASSPISGFTGLGSPLHF TGTGCCAGCTCACCAATTTCGGGGTTTACAGGGCTAGGATCACCCCTCCACTTT
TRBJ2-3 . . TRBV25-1 CASSLSGTDTQYF TGTGCCAGCAGTCTTTCAGGAACAGATACGCAGTATTTT
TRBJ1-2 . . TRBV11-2 CASSPRTDYYGYTF TGTGCCAGCAGCCCCCGGACGGACTACTATGGCTACACCTTC
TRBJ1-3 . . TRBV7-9 CASSLVGGLGNTIYF TGTGCCAGCAGCTTAGTGGGGGGGCTTGGAAACACCATATATTTT
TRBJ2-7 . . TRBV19 CASSTRLQGAYEQYF TGTGCCAGTAGTACCCGTTTACAGGGCGCCTACGAGCAGTACTTC
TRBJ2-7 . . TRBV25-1 CASSKAGTYEQYF TGTGCCAGCAGTAAGGCAGGTACCTACGAGCAGTACTTC
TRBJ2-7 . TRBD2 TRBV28 CASKGTSYEQYF TGTGCCAGCAAAGGGACTAGCTACGAGCAGTACTTC
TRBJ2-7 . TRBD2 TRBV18 CASSATSVSSYEQYF TGTGCCAGCTCGGCCACTAGCGTCAGCTCCTACGAGCAGTACTTC